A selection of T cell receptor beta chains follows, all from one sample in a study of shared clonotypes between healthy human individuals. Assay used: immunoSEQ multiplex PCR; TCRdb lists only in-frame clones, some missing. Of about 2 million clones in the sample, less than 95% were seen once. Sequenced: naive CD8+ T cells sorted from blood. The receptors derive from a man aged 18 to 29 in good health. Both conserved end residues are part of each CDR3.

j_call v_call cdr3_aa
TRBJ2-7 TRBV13 CASSGTGGSYEQYF
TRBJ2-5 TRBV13 CASSLGLAGGTDPGETQYF
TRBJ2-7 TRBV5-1 CASNEGTSGAYEQYF
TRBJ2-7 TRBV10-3 CAISDGLAGGMHEQYF
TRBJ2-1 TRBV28 CASGYRNDQFF
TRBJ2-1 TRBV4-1 CASSYPTSGVYNEQFF
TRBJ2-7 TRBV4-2 CASSQGLAGGPANEQYF
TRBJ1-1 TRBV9 CASSVGWGNTEAFF
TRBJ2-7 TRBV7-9 CASSLVDREGSQQYF
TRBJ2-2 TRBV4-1 CASSWLEGTGELFF
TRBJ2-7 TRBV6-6 CASSFLGQGSYEQYF
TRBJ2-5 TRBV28 CASSLPGSGPRIQYF
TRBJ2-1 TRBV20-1 CSASSHEQFF
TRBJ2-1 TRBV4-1 CASSQGTVNEQFF
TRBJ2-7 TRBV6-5 CASSYGSLAGAYEQYF
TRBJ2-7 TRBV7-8 CASSFGLSYEQYF
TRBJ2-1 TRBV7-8 CASSPGAILNNEQFF
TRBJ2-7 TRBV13 CASSFTGTVSYEQYF
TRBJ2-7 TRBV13 CASSSGTGVHEQYF
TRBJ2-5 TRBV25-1 CASSEGLGPIRETQYF
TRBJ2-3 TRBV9 CASSGGITDTQYF
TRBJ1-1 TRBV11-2 CASSLGSYTEAFF
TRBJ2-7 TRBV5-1 CASSFGIGTSYEQYF
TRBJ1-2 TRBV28 CASSSGGDRVYGYTF
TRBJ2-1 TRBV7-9 CASSSLVNEQFF
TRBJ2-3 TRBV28 CARRLAGSTDTQYF
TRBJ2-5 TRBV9 CASSPSGSLSGETQYF
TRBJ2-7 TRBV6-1 CASRLDGAYEQYF
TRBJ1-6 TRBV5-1 CASSLGQGYNSPLHF
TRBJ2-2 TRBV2 CASRITEGRNTGELFF
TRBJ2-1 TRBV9 CASSVSNYNEQFF
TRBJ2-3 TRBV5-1 CASSPRLAGGHTDTQYF
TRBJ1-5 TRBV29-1 CSVWEGANQPQHF
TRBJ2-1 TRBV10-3 CAISAGGEGAEQFF
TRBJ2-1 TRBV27 CASSSGTSGYNEQFF
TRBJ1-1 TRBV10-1 CASNSESNTEAFF
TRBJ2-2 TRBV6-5 CASSRGHENTGELFF
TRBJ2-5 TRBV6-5 CASRYRDTLSQETQYF
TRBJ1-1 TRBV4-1 CASSQHSEAAEAFF
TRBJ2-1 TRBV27 CASSLSYRSSYNEQFF
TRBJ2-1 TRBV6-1 CASNPGTLWNEQFF
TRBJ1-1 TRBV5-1 CASSLAASEGGTEAFF
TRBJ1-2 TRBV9 CASSPGGDSLYGYTF
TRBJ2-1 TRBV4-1 CASSQEGRAGVSDEQFF
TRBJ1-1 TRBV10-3 CAISESADEAFF
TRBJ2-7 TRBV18 CASSPDRGDGYEQYF
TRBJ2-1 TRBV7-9 CASSLALAAVVYNEQFF
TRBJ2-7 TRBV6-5 CASSQWTSGRGEQYF
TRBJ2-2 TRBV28 CASSLASGRSGELFF
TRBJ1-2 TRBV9 CASSSTFRGYTF
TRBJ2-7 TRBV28 CASSLWGTSTEQYF
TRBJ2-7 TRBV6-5 CASSPNAGWGYEQYF